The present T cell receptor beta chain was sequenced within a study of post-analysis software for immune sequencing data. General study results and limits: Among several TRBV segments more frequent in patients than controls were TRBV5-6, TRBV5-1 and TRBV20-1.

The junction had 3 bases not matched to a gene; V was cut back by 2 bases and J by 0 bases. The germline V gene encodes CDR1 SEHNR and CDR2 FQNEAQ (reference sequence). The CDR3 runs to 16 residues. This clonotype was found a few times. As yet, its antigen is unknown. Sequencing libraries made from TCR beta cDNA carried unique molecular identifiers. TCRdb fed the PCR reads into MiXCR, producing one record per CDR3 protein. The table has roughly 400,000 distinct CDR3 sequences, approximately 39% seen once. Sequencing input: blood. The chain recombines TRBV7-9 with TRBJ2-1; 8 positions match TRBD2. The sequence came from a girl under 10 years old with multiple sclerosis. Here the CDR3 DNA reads TGTGCCAGCAGCTTAAGGAGCGGGAGCTCCTACAATGAGCAGTTCTTC. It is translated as CASSLRSGSSYNEQFF.